This TCR beta chain appears in the sequencing data of a study of cytomegalovirus exposure and HLA in healthy donors. It was with 60 Vbeta and 13 Jbeta primers that the PCR ran. Repertoires were generated with immunoSEQ multiplex PCR, while TCRdb's copy carries only in-frame clones and drops some. The data show around 260,000 clones, 75% to 85% seen once. The germline V gene encodes CDR1 MNHNS and CDR2 SASEGT. There are 15 residues in the CDR3. Trimming shortened V by 2 bases and J by 0 bases, and 10 bases separated the two germline ends. The material sequenced was PBMCs. The chain couples TRBV6-1 to TRBJ2-5; D remains unclear. The sequence was collected from a girl aged 2-10 years in good health and CMV-seronegative. The CDR3 DNA reads as TGTGCCAGCAGTGAACTAGACGCATACCAAGAGACCCAGTACTTC. Its translation: CASSELDAYQETQYF.